This note documents a single TCR beta chain sequence. Its specificity is unknown. These data come from a study of breast tumors, draining lymph nodes, adjacent tissues. TCRdb ran MiXCR on the multiplex PCR reads and lists one entry per CDR3 protein. This table has fewer than 200,000 distinct CDR3 sequences, 30% to 35% appearing once. Germline CDR1 is LNHDA and CDR2 is SQIVND (reference sequence). This CDR3 has 15 residues. The V gene lost 7 bases and the J gene lost 4 bases, with 16 bases spanning the gap. Samples came from axillary lymph nodes draining the breast cancer. Study-level points and caveats: The data were judged consistent with most tumor T cells coming from lymph node and expanding in tumor. Data only fit, rather than demonstrated, lymph node origin of most tumor T cells.

The sequencing input was axillary lymph node tissue. The source is a female donor with breast cancer. Some clones in this sample may be carry-over from other donors' samples. The genes are TRBV19 and TRBJ2-2, with D perhaps TRBD2 (6 bases). The CDR3 is CASMGGYGFTGELFF. The CDR3 region has the DNA TGTGCCAGTATGGGGGGATACGGATTCACCGGGGAGCTGTTTTTT.